The rows below give T cell receptor beta chains drawn from one sample of a study of Ad26.COV2.S vaccination and SARS-CoV-2 variants. TCRdb keeps only in-frame clones here, not all; method: immunoSEQ multiplex PCR. The sample gives 300,000 to 350,000 clones, around 88% of which show up once; around 5% is in the top ten. This sample comprised peripheral blood, obtained in a trial of Ad26.COV2.S vaccine versus placebo. Receptor source: a person between 18 and 65 years old who received the Ad26.COV2.S COVID-19 vaccine or a placebo. CDR3s include the opening cysteine and the closing phenylalanine or tryptophan. The order of the fields is clone size, V gene, J gene, D gene, CDR3 protein, CDR3 DNA. D genes are given only for firm matches. Not all rows give a size; the values are once, few, many and, for expanded clones, a class.

few	TRBV2	TRBJ2-7	NA	CASSEAPGHHEQYF	TGTGCCAGCAGTGAAGCTCCTGGGCACCACGAGCAGTACTTC
few	TRBV7-2	TRBJ1-5	NA	CASSPQQGEGQPQHF	TGTGCCAGCAGCCCCCAACAGGGTGAAGGACAGCCCCAGCATTTT
NA	TRBV7-2	TRBJ2-1	TRBD2	CASSPRTSAGNEQFF	TGTGCCAGCAGCCCACGGACTAGCGCGGGCAATGAGCAGTTCTTC
NA	TRBV28	TRBJ2-7	NA	CASSLPPPSEQYF	TGTGCCAGCAGTTTACCCCCCCCTAGCGAGCAGTACTTC
NA	TRBV30	TRBJ2-7	TRBD2	CAWSVGGGAYEQYF	TGTGCCTGGAGTGTGGGCGGGGGGGCCTACGAGCAGTACTTC
NA	TRBV6-5	TRBJ1-4	NA	CASSRGGGNEKLFF	TGTGCCAGCAGCAGGGGAGGGGGTAATGAAAAACTGTTTTTT
NA	TRBV6-6	TRBJ1-6	NA	CASSYSPAQSPLHF	TGTGCCAGCAGTTACTCCCCCGCCCAATCACCCCTCCACTTT
NA	TRBV5-6	TRBJ2-7	NA	CASSLLTGDSYEQYF	TGTGCCAGCAGCTTGCTAACAGGAGACTCCTACGAGCAGTACTTC
NA	TRBV15	TRBJ1-2	NA	CATSGGYYGYTF	TGTGCCACGTCCGGGGGCTACTATGGCTACACCTTC
NA	TRBV19	TRBJ1-1	NA	CASRHSLGAFF	TGTGCCAGTAGGCACTCCTTGGGAGCTTTCTTT
NA	TRBV7-9	TRBJ2-1	TRBD2	CASSLTATSGGRNEQFF	TGTGCCAGCAGCTTAACCGCGACTAGCGGGGGCCGCAATGAGCAGTTCTTC
NA	TRBV12-3/TRBV12-4	TRBJ2-7	NA	CASSLAEGYEQYF	TGTGCCAGCAGTTTAGCGGAGGGCTACGAGCAGTACTTC
NA	TRBV19	TRBJ2-7	TRBD1	CASSMVGQGYEQYF	TGTGCCAGTAGTATGGTGGGACAGGGGTACGAGCAGTACTTC
NA	TRBV19	TRBJ1-4	NA	CASSMKGEKLFF	TGTGCCAGTAGTATGAAGGGTGAAAAACTGTTTTTT
NA	TRBV6-2/TRBV6-3	TRBJ2-3	NA	CASRPTSGARADTQYF	TGTGCCAGCAGACCTACTTCAGGGGCCCGGGCAGATACGCAGTATTTT
NA	TRBV5-1	TRBJ2-3	NA	CASSFGGRTDTQYF	TGCGCCAGCAGCTTCGGTGGCCGCACAGATACGCAGTATTTT
NA	TRBV4-3	TRBJ1-6	NA	CASSQKGLSYNSPLHF	TGCGCCAGCAGCCAAAAGGGACTGTCATATAATTCACCCCTCCACTTT
NA	TRBV30	TRBJ2-2	NA	CAWSTRSSGELFF	TGTGCCTGGAGTACGAGGTCGTCCGGGGAGCTGTTTTTT
NA	TRBV28	TRBJ1-1	NA	CASSLQGISTEAFF	TGTGCCAGCAGTTTACAGGGCATCTCTACTGAAGCTTTCTTT
NA	TRBV7-6	TRBJ2-7	NA	CASSIRDKDYEQYF	TGTGCCAGCAGCATCCGGGACAAAGACTACGAGCAGTACTTC
NA	TRBV4-2	TRBJ2-7	NA	CASSQDGEGYSYEQYF	TGTGCCAGCAGCCAAGATGGAGAGGGATACTCCTACGAGCAGTACTTC
once	TRBV5-1	TRBJ1-1	NA	CASSLMTYTEAFF	TGCGCCAGCAGCTTAATGACCTACACTGAAGCTTTCTTT
NA	TRBV30	TRBJ1-1	NA	CAWIKGVVATEAFF	TGTGCCTGGATCAAAGGTGTAGTGGCCACTGAAGCTTTCTTT
NA	TRBV9	TRBJ1-1	NA	CASSVTPQAPEAFF	TGTGCCAGCAGCGTAACCCCCCAGGCGCCTGAAGCTTTCTTT
once	TRBV27	TRBJ2-7	TRBD1	CASSLSGQRYYEQYF	TGTGCCAGCAGTTTATCGGGACAGCGATACTACGAGCAGTACTTC
NA	TRBV13	TRBJ1-6	TRBD1	CASSAGQGNSPLHF	TGTGCCAGCAGCGCTGGACAGGGTAATTCACCCCTCCACTTT
NA	TRBV19	TRBJ1-5	NA	CASSIGPRAPGNQPQHF	TGTGCCAGTAGTATAGGGCCCAGGGCCCCCGGGAATCAGCCCCAGCATTTT
NA	TRBV6-5	TRBJ1-2	NA	CASSGQTHGGYTF	TGTGCCAGCTCAGGACAGACCCACGGCGGCTACACCTTC